A selection of T cell receptor beta chains follows, all from one sample in a study of regulatory T cells in long-lasting Graves disease. Each CDR3 protein gets one entry after TCRdb re-called the multiplex PCR reads with MiXCR. The table shows some 420,000 distinct CDR3 sequences, with around a fifth occurring only once. The input for sequencing was peripheral blood mononuclear cells (PBMCs), taken when the disease was refractory, from a patient treated with antithyroid drugs. The origin of the receptors is a female donor with Graves disease. CDR3s include the opening cysteine and the closing phenylalanine or tryptophan. The D gene is left open where the match is weak. Not all rows give a size; the values are once, few, many and, for expanded clones, a class.

V	size	J	D	DNA	CDR3
TRBV20-1	.	TRBJ1-5	.	TGCAGTGCAACCTACAGGGTAAGAAATCAGCCCCAGCATTTT	CSATYRVRNQPQHF
TRBV2	many	TRBJ2-5	.	TGTGCCAGCAGCGCCAACAGGGAAGGGACCCAGTACTTC	CASSANREGTQYF
TRBV12-3/TRBV12-4	few	TRBJ1-1	.	TGTGCCAGCAGTCCCATCGACGGAAACACTGAAGCTTTCTTT	CASSPIDGNTEAFF
TRBV10-3	once	TRBJ1-5	.	TGTGCCATCAGTGAAACAGATCAGCCCCAGCATTTT	CAISETDQPQHF
TRBV7-9	many	TRBJ1-2	TRBD1	TGTGCCAGCAGCCCAGCAGGACAGGGACTGCGAAGAGGCTACACCTTC	CASSPAGQGLRRGYTF
TRBV7-6	.	TRBJ2-5	TRBD2	TGTGCCAGCAGCTCCCTGGGACTAACTGGAACAGAGACCCAGTACTTC	CASSSLGLTGTETQYF
TRBV6-5	.	TRBJ1-3	TRBD1	TGTGCCAGCAGTTACTCCCGACTGACAGGGTCATACACCATATATTTT	CASSYSRLTGSYTIYF
TRBV6-1	.	TRBJ2-7	TRBD1	TGTGCCAGCATGAAAACAGGGGGCTTCTACGAGCAGTACTTC	CASMKTGGFYEQYF
TRBV6-5	few	TRBJ1-1	.	TGTGCCAGCAGTTACTTGAGACAGAGCACTGAAGCTTTCTTT	CASSYLRQSTEAFF
TRBV28	many	TRBJ2-5	.	TGTGCCAGCAGTTCGGGGGACAGTCAAGAGACCCAGTACTTC	CASSSGDSQETQYF
TRBV5-1	few	TRBJ2-6	TRBD1	TGCGCCAGCAGCAACCGGGACAGATCTGGGGCCAACGTCCTGACTTTC	CASSNRDRSGANVLTF
TRBV6-1	.	TRBJ2-1	.	TGTGCCAGCAGTAGAGGCCGCCGGGACTCCCACTACAATGAGCAGTTCTTC	CASSRGRRDSHYNEQFF
TRBV12-3/TRBV12-4	many	TRBJ1-1	.	TGTGCCAGCACCCTGGGAGGGGGAAACACTGAAGCTTTCTTT	CASTLGGGNTEAFF
TRBV19	.	TRBJ2-7	.	TGTGCCAGTGGTTTTTGGGGTCCCTCCTACGAGCAGTACTTC	CASGFWGPSYEQYF
TRBV29-1	few	TRBJ1-1	TRBD1	TGCAGCGGACAGGGCCCGGGAGGCACTGAAGCTTTCTTT	CSGQGPGGTEAFF
TRBV2	many	TRBJ1-2	TRBD1	TGTGCCAGCAGTGAAGAGGGACAGGGGGCAAATGGCTACACCTTC	CASSEEGQGANGYTF
TRBV9	few	TRBJ1-2	.	TGTGCCAGCAGCGTAACCCATGGGGGAGGCGGCTACACCTTC	CASSVTHGGGGYTF
TRBV20-1	.	TRBJ1-1	.	TGCAGTGCTAGAGACATTGGGAAGAGCACTGAAGCTTTCTTT	CSARDIGKSTEAFF
TRBV12-3/TRBV12-4	many	TRBJ2-7	TRBD1	TGTGCCAGCAGTCGGACAGGGACAGGGAGTCCAAAGCAGTACTTC	CASSRTGTGSPKQYF
TRBV6-2/TRBV6-3	many	TRBJ2-5	.	TGTGCCAGCAGCGGGACCCAGTACCAAGAGACCCAGTACTTC	CASSGTQYQETQYF
TRBV7-2	many	TRBJ1-2	.	TGTGCCAGCAGCTTTGTTGGACTGACTAACTATGGCTACACCTTC	CASSFVGLTNYGYTF
TRBV11-2	.	TRBJ1-3	.	TGTGCCAGCAGCGCCCTTCGGTCTACTGGAAACACCATATATTTT	CASSALRSTGNTIYF
TRBV5-4	.	TRBJ2-7	TRBD1	TGTGCCAGCAGCTCGGCGGGACAGGGGATGTACGAGCAGTACTTC	CASSSAGQGMYEQYF